These 23 T cell receptor beta chains came from one sample sequenced in a study of blood T cell repertoires in COVID-19. The assay was immunoSEQ multiplex PCR, and TCRdb's table has in-frame clones only and misses some. The repertoire consists of under 200,000 clones, with approximately 86% occurring once and the leading ten covering around 6.6%. Material: peripheral blood. Every receptor here comes from a man aged 45-65 years with active or convalescent COVID-19.

The chain couples TRBV6-5 to TRBJ1-2, with 8 bases aligning to TRBD1. After removal of 0 bases from V and 4 bases from J, the junction contained 7 bases not matched to a gene. The CDR3 covers 16 residues. CDR1 and CDR2 from the germline V gene are MNHEY and SVGAGI. CDR3 coding DNA: TGTGCCAGCAGTTACTCGGGGCAGGGGGCAGGCTATGGCTACACCTTC. Amino acid sequence: CASSYSGQGAGYGYTF.

This chain connects TRBV18 to TRBJ2-7, with D unresolved. In germline, CDR1 is KGHSH, CDR2 LQKENI. Deletions cut 2 bases from V and 6 bases from J, with 5 bases between. There are 11 residues in the CDR3. The CDR3 bases are TGTGCCAGCTCACCATCGAGCGAGCAGTACTTC. Encoded protein: CASSPSSEQYF.

The genes are TRBV19 and TRBJ2-5; 7 bases fit TRBD1. The CDR3 is 14 residues long. Germline V lookup: CDR1 LNHDA, CDR2 SQIVND (reference sequence). J was trimmed by 0 bases and V by 5 bases; bases with no gene match: 3. The CDR3 DNA is TGTGCCAGTAGTCGGGACAGTTACCAAGAGACCCAGTACTTC. Amino acid sequence: CASSRDSYQETQYF.

The rearrangement links TRBV6-5 to TRBJ1-1; 7 bases map to TRBD1. Germline V gene lookup returns CDR1 MNHEY and CDR2 SVGAGI. V lost 5 bases, J lost 1 base, and 4 bases stayed unmatched. The CDR3 has 14 amino acids. CDR3 in amino acids: CASSQTGRNTEAFF. The CDR3 DNA reads TGTGCCAGCAGTCAGACAGGGAGGAACACTGAAGCTTTCTTT.

The chain is built from TRBV24-1 and TRBJ2-7; 10 nucleotides agree with TRBD2. CDR1 is KGHDR and CDR2 is SFDVKD in the germline V gene. The CDR3 length is 15 residues. Unmatched junction bases numbered 8, after V lost 3 bases and J lost 7 bases. This CDR3 reads CATSDSSSGSREQYF. DNA of the CDR3: TGTGCCACCAGTGATAGTTCTAGCGGGAGCCGAGAGCAGTACTTC.

The V and J genes are TRBV5-6 and TRBJ2-7; 14 nucleotides match TRBD2. The CDR3 is 16 amino acids. Germline V lookup: CDR1 SGHDT, CDR2 YYEEEE. J was trimmed by 3 bases and V by 3 bases; bases with no gene match: 5. CDR3 protein: CASSWGTSGGVYEQYF. CDR3 coding DNA: TGTGCCAGCAGCTGGGGGACTAGCGGGGGAGTCTACGAGCAGTACTTC.

This clone was recorded a few times. The V gene is TRBV14, the J gene TRBJ1-1, with D hard to call. Looked up from germline, CDR1 is SGHDN and CDR2 is FVKESK. V was pared by 0 bases and J by 6 bases, with 8 bases between. This CDR3 has 13 amino acids. Written as DNA, the CDR3 is TGTGCCAGCAGCCAAGATATGAGGTCTGAAGCTTTCTTT. Its translation is CASSQDMRSEAFF.

V gene TRBV2 combines with J gene TRBJ1-1; no definite D call. The CDR3 length is 13 residues. The V and J ends lost 6 bases and 2 bases respectively, with 10 bases between them. Germline CDR1 and CDR2: SNHLY and FYNNEI. In nucleotides, the CDR3 is TGTGCCAGCAGCATAGACAAAAACACTGAAGCTTTCTTT. Its protein product is CASSIDKNTEAFF.

The V call is TRBV18, the J call TRBJ2-5; a weak D match, TRBD2 (6 bases). Trimming stripped 2 bases from V and 0 bases from J, with 13 bases between. Germline CDR1 KGHSH, CDR2 LQKENI. This CDR3 is 16 amino acids long. CDR3 sequence reads: CASSPVAASDQETQYF. Written as DNA, the CDR3 is TGTGCCAGCTCACCAGTTGCGGCTAGCGACCAAGAGACCCAGTACTTC.

V and J are TRBV19 and TRBJ2-7; 9 positions agree with TRBD1. CDR1 is LNHDA and CDR2 is SQIVND in the germline V gene (reference sequence). CDR3 length: 14 residues. Unmatched junction bases numbered 2, after V lost 4 bases and J lost 1 base. Here the CDR3 reads CASSRTGDSYEQYF. The CDR3 DNA sequence: TGTGCCAGTAGTAGGACAGGGGATTCCTACGAGCAGTACTTC.

J is TRBJ2-3 and V is TRBV5-8; the D gene is possibly TRBD1 (5 bases). The germline gives CDR1 SGHTS, CDR2 YDEGEE. This CDR3 region has 14 residues. Between the trimmed V and J ends, which lost 5 bases and 2 bases, there was a span of 12 bases. The DNA of the CDR3 is TGTGCCAGCAGGTCCAGGGATTCCACAGATACGCAGTATTTT. Protein sequence: CASRSRDSTDTQYF.

In nucleotides, the CDR3 is TGTGCCACCAGTGATTTATCGTCCTCGGAGCAGTTCTTC. It is translated as CATSDLSSSEQFF. This chain connects TRBV24-1 to TRBJ2-1; D remains unclear. V was trimmed by 1 base and J by 10 bases, leaving 10 bases between them. The germline V gene has CDR1 KGHDR and CDR2 SFDVKD. This CDR3 spans 13 amino acids.

This chain connects TRBV18 to TRBJ2-5; 9 bases match TRBD1. V lost 2 bases and J lost 3; bases outside the gene matches: 4. The length of the CDR3 is 15 residues. Germline CDR1 KGHSH, CDR2 LQKENI. CDR3 sequence reads: CASSPEQGAEETQYF. DNA for the CDR3: TGTGCCAGCTCACCAGAACAGGGGGCAGAAGAGACCCAGTACTTC. Drawing the rest from reference TRBV18 and TRBJ2-5, the complete variable domain is NAGVMQNPRHLVRRRGQEARLRCSPMKGHSHVYWYRQLPEEGLKFMVYLQKENIIDESGMPKERFSAEFPKEGPSILRIQQVVRGDSAAYFCASSPEQGAEETQYFGPGTRLLVL.

This clone was counted only a few times. The chain couples TRBV7-3 to TRBJ2-1, with 10 nucleotides matching TRBD1. J lost 7 bases, V lost 5 bases, and 5 bases had no gene match. Germline lookup yields CDR1 SGHTA and CDR2 FQGTGA. The CDR3 length is 14 residues. CDR3 DNA: TGTGCCAGCAGCCCGGGACAGGGGAGGAATGAGCAGTTCTTC. Translating gives CASSPGQGRNEQFF.

The sample holds a few counts of this clone. The chain joins TRBV23-1 to TRBJ1-5; 10 bases line up with TRBD1. TRBV23-1 is labeled an ORF, and its function is uncertain. This CDR3 has 19 residues. V dropped 0 bases and J dropped 0; count of bases not matched to a gene: 8. The CDR3 DNA is TGCGCCAGCAGTCAATCTTGGGGACAGGGGACCTATAGCAATCAGCCCCAGCATTTT. Encoded protein: CASSQSWGQGTYSNQPQHF.

Turning to this clone: At the DNA level, this CDR3 is encoded by other sequences in the same sample as well. The V and J genes are TRBV29-1 and TRBJ2-5, with 8 bases aligning to TRBD1. Germline V gene sequence: CDR1 SQVTM, CDR2 ANQGSEA. J gave up 6 bases and V 4 bases, and 7 bases lay outside the gene matches. This CDR3 is 13 amino acids long. Here the CDR3 DNA reads TGCAGCGTTGGCGGACAGGGTGTACAGACCCAGTACTTC. Translation: CSVGGQGVQTQYF. The full variable domain, completed using reference TRBV29-1 and TRBJ2-5, is SAVISQKPSRDICQRGTSLTIQCQVDSQVTMMFWYRQQPGQSLTLIATANQGSEATYESGFVIDKFPISRPNLTFSTLTVSNMSPEDSSIYLCSVGGQGVQTQYFGPGTRLLVL.

The gene calls are TRBV29-1 and TRBJ1-2; a possible D gene is TRBD1 (6 bases). This CDR3 is built from 14 residues. The V and J ends lost 5 bases and 0 bases respectively, with 13 bases between them. Germline CDR1 SQVTM, CDR2 ANQGSEA. In DNA, the CDR3 is TGCAGCGTTTCTTCGACAGGCGCTAACTATGGCTACACCTTC. Amino acids: CSVSSTGANYGYTF.

The J gene is TRBJ1-1, the V gene TRBV9; D possibly corresponds to TRBD1 (6 bases). This CDR3 has 11 residues. The germline V and J ends were trimmed by 7 bases and 5 bases, with 9 bases remaining between them. Germline CDR1 and CDR2: SGDLS and YYNGEE. This chain's CDR3 is CASARGTEAFF. The CDR3 coding sequence is TGTGCCAGCGCTAGGGGGACTGAAGCTTTCTTT.

The chain is built from TRBV28 and TRBJ2-1, with 7 bases that match TRBD1. In germline, CDR1 is MDHEN, CDR2 SYDVKM. This CDR3 spans 17 amino acids. The J segment lost 1 base and the V segment lost 4 bases, leaving 10 bases of the junction unmatched. The CDR3 region has the DNA TGTGCCAGCAGTTCCACGAGGGGGCCCCTTTCCTACAATGAGCAGTTCTTC. Translation gives CASSSTRGPLSYNEQFF.

The V call is TRBV5-4, the J call TRBJ2-2, with TRBD1 matching over 10 bases. After removal of 4 bases from V and 6 bases from J, the junction contained 6 bases not matched to a gene. The CDR3 consists of 15 residues. The germline CDR1 and CDR2 sequences are SGHNT and YYREEE (reference sequence). CDR3 sequence: CASSRDRGLSGELFF. As DNA, the CDR3 is TGTGCCAGCAGCCGGGACAGGGGTCTTTCCGGGGAGCTGTTTTTT. Full variable domain (outside the CDR3, taken from reference TRBV5-4 and TRBJ2-2): ETGVTQSPTHLIKTRGQQVTLRCSSQSGHNTVSWYQQALGQGPQFIFQYYREEENGRGNFPPRFSGLQFPNYSSELNVNALELDDSALYLCASSRDRGLSGELFFGEGSRLTVL.

The rearrangement joins TRBV12-5 to TRBJ2-6; no definite D call. Germline CDR1 is LGHNT and CDR2 is FRNRAP. This CDR3 has 13 amino acids. Trimming removed 6 bases from V and 2 bases from J, with 5 bases in between. CDR3 in DNA: TGTGCTAGTGGGGGCCCTGGGGCCAACGTCCTGACTTTC. Its protein product is CASGGPGANVLTF.

This clone was detected a few times. The chain uses TRBV25-1 and TRBJ1-1; weak D call: TRBD1 (6 bases). Deletions cut 2 bases from V and 4 bases from J, with 11 bases between. In germline, CDR1 is MGHDK, CDR2 SYGVNS. This CDR3 is built from 14 residues. CDR3 protein: CASSELQGGTEAFF. The DNA of the CDR3 is TGTGCCAGCAGTGAACTACAGGGTGGCACTGAAGCTTTCTTT.

This clone occurred once. The chain links TRBV11-3 to TRBJ1-6; possible D gene TRBD1, 5 bases. CDR1 SGHNT and CDR2 YENEEA come from the germline V gene. V was clipped by 0 bases and J by 3 bases, with 12 bases between them. CDR3 size: 17 residues. The DNA for the CDR3 is TGTGCCAGCAGCTTAGAGGGGGGGGACCGCTATAATTCACCCCTCCACTTT. Residues: CASSLEGGDRYNSPLHF.